A selection of T cell receptor beta chains follows, all from one sample in a study of shared clonotypes between healthy human individuals. Some clones are missing from TCRdb's copy, which holds only in-frame ones; the method was immunoSEQ multiplex PCR. This sample has 950,000 to 1,300,000 clones, with 65% to 80% found just once. The sequenced sample consisted of memory CD4+ T cells sorted from blood. These receptors were obtained from a man between 18 and 35 years old in good health. Each CDR3 is given with its conserved first and last residue.

J,V,CDR3
TRBJ2-3,TRBV9,CASSVGAPTDTQYF
TRBJ2-7,TRBV4-3,CASSVALEQYF
TRBJ1-2,TRBV29-1,CSVEGGGEGYTF
TRBJ1-4,TRBV19,CASTKHATNEKLFF
TRBJ2-2,TRBV9,CASSPTFSGELFF
TRBJ2-3,TRBV29-1,CSVAQVVDTQYF
TRBJ2-2,TRBV6-5,CASKNQGGRELFF
TRBJ1-3,TRBV7-9,CASSFLGQSGYTIYF
TRBJ1-6,TRBV10-3,CAISESTRWGVYSPLHF
TRBJ2-7,TRBV11-3,CASSAGTDRYEQYF
TRBJ1-4,TRBV15,CATSREPGIGEKLFF
TRBJ1-3,TRBV2,CASRPGSGNTIYF
TRBJ2-6,TRBV4-3,CASSQESVGTAPSGANVLTF
TRBJ2-7,TRBV11-2,CASSRWMSSYEQYF
TRBJ2-5,TRBV4-1,CASSQTRPTRGETQYF
TRBJ2-1,TRBV15,CATSRDRGSGSLYYNEQFF
TRBJ2-5,TRBV5-1,CASSLGFETQYF
TRBJ1-5,TRBV2,CASSELGQGRQPQHF
TRBJ1-1,TRBV4-2,CASSQEGASGRGIANTEAFF
TRBJ1-1,TRBV11-2,CASKIQGNTEAFF
TRBJ2-7,TRBV15,CATSTRGTGPSYEQYF
TRBJ2-3,TRBV7-9,CASSYDRDRSSTDTQYF
TRBJ1-2,TRBV6-6,CASSFGTGYGYTF
TRBJ1-4,TRBV7-9,CASSAGATNEKLFF
TRBJ2-5,TRBV5-4,CASSLSGSEGAQYF
TRBJ2-7,TRBV7-2,CASSQGRSYEQYF
TRBJ2-1,TRBV9,CASSLRTSGTSSYNEQFF
TRBJ1-2,TRBV5-6,CASSAAGTGDDYGYTF
TRBJ1-2,TRBV6-5,CASSPGGNYGYTF
TRBJ2-5,TRBV18,CASSLAGSISGRSGETQYF
TRBJ1-1,TRBV28,CASSIGTGGGGIRAFF
TRBJ1-1,TRBV2,CASRSTGNTEAFF
TRBJ2-1,TRBV5-6,CASQGSYNEQFF
TRBJ1-3,TRBV6-6,CASSRTASGNTIYF
TRBJ1-2,TRBV2,CASSVGTNYGYTF
TRBJ1-2,TRBV5-1,CASSQTVPYGYTF